This TCR beta chain was sequenced during a study of beta chain features in type 1 diabetes. Study-level findings and limits: The study found moderately but significantly shorter TCRB CDR3s in all four CD4+ subsets of Type 1 diabetes patients.

The length of the CDR3 is 10 residues. V shed 4 bases and J shed 4 bases, with 5 bases lying between them. Germline V lookup: CDR1 SQVTM, CDR2 ANQGSEA. Investigators reverse transcribed all isolated RNA, so they sequenced expressed TCRB transcripts. Assay used: immunoSEQ multiplex PCR; TCRdb lists only in-frame clones, some missing. This sample has hundreds of thousands of clones; roughly 12% occur once, and the top ten carry 0.022%. This clone has a handful of counts. Its antigen is currently unknown. Different DNA sequences within this sample yield the same CDR3. Material: naive CD4+ T cells from blood. The TCR was taken from a man aged 18-30 years with type 1 diabetes. This chain links TRBV29-1 with TRBJ2-7; no definite D call. CDR3 coding DNA: TGCAGCGTTGGCGGTTACGAGCAGTACTTC. Translated, it gives CSVGGYEQYF.